This T cell receptor (beta chain) was recorded in a study of early stage breast cancer tumors. The overall study: Eight ER+/PR+/HER2- tumors were invasive ductal; a few were invasive lobular.

The study, taken as a whole, reports: Enriched TCRB sequences shared across patients were mostly commonly generated sequences. Comparing each tissue with blood distinguished tumor from normal in about 90% of the 16 patients.

About this clone: Its antigen is not known.

Each sample had two DNA replicates, approximately 0.49 ug blood or roughly 1.4 ug tissue. TCRdb's table, derived via immunoSEQ multiplex PCR, lists solely in-frame clones and lacks some. The table has around 30,000 clones, 70% to 75% seen once. This CDR3 has 15 residues. In germline, CDR1 is LNHDA, CDR2 SQIVND (reference sequence). Trimming left V 1 base short and J 8 bases short, with 15 bases between. The receptor comes from a person between 30 and 45 years old with breast cancer. The V and J genes are TRBV19 and TRBJ2-1; perhaps D is TRBD1 or TRBD2 (6 bases each). Material: breast tumor tissue. CDR3 protein: CASSIAPGAGDEQFF. CDR3 bases: TGTGCCAGTAGTATAGCTCCGGGGGCCGGGGATGAGCAGTTCTTC. Full variable domain (missing parts from reference TRBV19 and TRBJ2-1): DGGITQSPKYLFRKEGQNVTLSCEQNLNHDAMYWYRQDPGQGLRLIYYSQIVNDFQKGDIAEGYSVSREKKESFPLTVTSAQKNPTAFYLCASSIAPGAGDEQFFGPGTRLTVL.